Given below is one TCR beta chain in context. The antigen it recognizes is unknown. Per-base qualities were not stored, and no clone one base away is much larger. V is pruned by 6 bases and J by 0 bases, leaving 4 bases of the junction without a gene match. According to the germline V gene, CDR1 reads KGHSH and CDR2 reads LQKENI. Taken from cysteine to phenylalanine, the CDR3 has 15 residues. The entry retains the CDR3 DNA only, 45 bases that are in frame from base 1. The sample originates from a study of cytomegalovirus exposure and HLA in healthy donors (TCRdb year 2017). With respect to the entire study: An earlier analysis of roughly 610 of the donors reported roughly 300 Gb of sequence data and 117 million unique TCR beta sequences obtained from about 180 million T cells. An early release that covered some 640 HLA-typed donors contained around 300 gigabases of sequencing data and approximately 85 million unique TCR sequences. Among the roughly 400 genotyped donors, about 83% belonged to the genetic ancestry cluster associated with self-reported Caucasian donors. The study aimed to test whether cataloging public T cell receptors could reveal signatures of past pathogen exposure. Using immunosequencing, the study profiled T cell repertoires from about 650 subjects and related those repertoires to cytomegalovirus serostatus. Besides the first cohort of 550 to 750 subjects, a separate validation cohort made up of 120 different subjects was used. High-throughput TCR immunosequencing, statistical association of individual TCRs with disease status, and machine learning were combined to predict cytomegalovirus infection status. A later analysis re-analyzed previously published TCR beta repertoires from approximately 670 donors and added high-resolution HLA genotyping to study TCR occurrence patterns. Rather than using new phenotypic data, the later analysis identified candidate immune exposures from TCR beta sequences and from how often those sequences occurred across donors. In an earlier analysis of 587 of the donors, high-throughput TCR beta sequencing was used to judge whether each TCR beta V gene segment behaved as functional or pseudogenic. Donor age, sex, ethnicity and CMV serostatus were compiled together with the repertoire data. A later genetic analysis took genome-wide SNP genotypes for about 60% of the roughly 670 donors and used that subset as a discovery cohort. Every discovery cohort repertoire had been produced on one sequencing platform. HLA typing included class I and class II loci at four-digit resolution. Typing coverage varied by locus: roughly 629-630 donors for A, B, C, DRB1 and DQB1; more than 500 for DQA1; about 600 for DPA1; around 450 for DPB1. Because of strong linkage in the cohort, roughly five DR-DQ haplotypes were treated as single units for association and clustering. Across about 370 genotyped donors of the cohort, an average of roughly 250,000 unique TCR beta nucleotide sequences per donor were sequenced, and approximately 17% of those sequences were non-productive.

Findings and caveats that apply to the study as a whole: Linkage disequilibrium might explain the correlated functional status among segregating V segments, but an unknown experimental factor could not be ruled out. Three of the identified cytomegalovirus-associated TCR beta chains were confirmed in vitro to be specific for cytomegalovirus antigens. At a false discovery rate of 0.05, a later analysis linked under 20,000 TCR beta sequences to specific HLA alleles. According to a later analysis, most CMV-associated TCR beta chains appeared to be HLA-restricted, and the HLA associations seemed to be driven largely by CMV exposure. The study gave a list of around 170 TCR beta chains associated with cytomegalovirus. The sequencing pipeline was judged likely to have produced a cluster of highly shared sequence variants as a technical artifact. A later analysis reported that several top co-occurrence clusters appeared linked to parvovirus B19, influenza, CMV and Epstein-Barr virus. In a later genetic analysis, a missense DCLRE1C variant was associated with V-gene and J-gene trimming of TCR beta chains, and the association was replicated in an independent cohort. Broadly in line with IMGT annotations, most TCR beta V segments showed up in productive rearrangements about 87% or about 30% of the time in an earlier analysis of some 590 of the donors. In a later analysis, the rate of TCR association differed among HLA loci, with DRB1 alleles having the most associated TCRs and HLA-C alleles having the fewest. This cohort had only TCR beta chains sequenced, and the lack of alpha or paired-chain data limited which features could be detected. Most TCR sequences were observed very rarely across donors, whereas some public TCRs were present in many individuals. For the cohort, immune exposure information was limited to CMV serostatus. A later analysis found that HLA-associated TCR beta chains were more clonally expanded and had lower generation probabilities than equally common non-associated chains. A further reported finding was that TCR beta sequences accurately predicted the HLA-A and HLA-B alleles for most subjects in the first cohort. Roughly uniform sequencing depth across donors was assumed in presence/absence analyses, although this assumption may not hold. Because HLA typing was missing for some donors at each locus, association tests included only the typed subset. Strong co-occurrence of HLA alleles, especially DR and DQ, made assigning TCR associations to individual alleles difficult. The classifier was reported to diagnose cytomegalovirus status with high specificity and sensitivity in both the original cohort and the validation cohort. Compared with the approximately 600-donor mean, donors in an Asian-associated ancestry cluster had fewer N-insertions in productive TCRs, according to a later genetic analysis. The 87-base-pair reads could not distinguish some IMGT-functional V segments, including TRBV6-2 and TRBV6-3, so those segments were excluded. Fewer than 20 rarely observed V segments, including chromosome 9 orphons, were excluded from the earlier analysis of approximately 500 of the donors because counts were too low. According to the authors, the approach could potentially be generalized to other disease states and immunological phenotypes.

The cohort was made up of several hundred healthy bone marrow donors. All cohort members were sampled while nominally healthy, although unrecorded immune exposures were likely present. The donor tested CMV seropositive, placing the donor among the 250 to 350 seropositive members of the cohort. A peripheral blood sample was collected from each donor, and TCR beta sequencing was performed on peripheral blood mononuclear cells. The Qiagen DNeasy Blood Extraction Kit was used to extract genomic DNA from the blood cell samples. The method was the immunoSEQ multiplex PCR assay. The multiplex PCR relied on a mix of 60 forward primers for TCR Vbeta segments and 13 reverse primers for TCR Jbeta segments. The CDR3 region of rearranged TCR beta genes was amplified from genomic DNA with a multiplex PCR assay. On the Illumina HiSeq System, the amplified TCR beta libraries were sequenced as 87-base-pair reads. On the authors' methods: A later analysis counted 65 million to 90 million unique TCR beta chains across the 666 repertoires, and some 12 million of these chains were shared by at least two donors. To remove PCR and sequencing errors, raw reads were error-corrected and collapsed into unique sequences using a nearest-neighbor algorithm that merged closely related sequences. To assign V, D and J gene segments, CDR3 sequences were aligned to IMGT reference sequences. Each retained sequence needed at least a six-nucleotide match to both a V gene segment and a J gene segment. A rearrangement was called productive if the CDR3 had no stop codons and remained in frame with V and J, and every other rearrangement was called non-productive. CDR3 was defined by IMGT convention, running from the second conserved V-encoded cysteine to the conserved J-encoded phenylalanine. Sequences without an unambiguous match to a single V gene segment were excluded from the earlier analysis of 587 of the donors. An earlier analysis of a few hundred of the donors called V segments functional above 56.7% productive rearrangements and segregating when the between-donor standard deviation exceeded 5%. To diagnose cytomegalovirus status from the catalog of TCR beta chain sequences, a statistical classification framework was built. V and J gene assignment, in a later analysis, came from comparing TCR nucleotide sequences with IMGT/GENE-DB human TR gene sequences. The TCRdist pipeline was used in a later analysis to assign CDR3 sequences and most-parsimonious VDJ recombination scenarios. A later analysis defined each TCR beta chain by its CDR3 amino acid sequence plus V-gene family, and excluded reads lacking a unique V-gene family. To address suspected cross-contamination and a sequencing artifact, a later analysis removed 592 highly shared, low-generation-probability nucleotide sequences. For each public chain, a later analysis derived a clonal expansion index from normalized ranks of inferred template counts within each repertoire. A later analysis computed generation probabilities with a VDJ recombination model fitted to out-of-frame rearrangements, and checked the results against IGoR. In a later analysis, hypergeometric tests were used to score TCR-TCR, TCR-HLA and TCR-CMV co-occurrence, with a repertoire-size bias correction applied to TCR pairs. False discovery rates were estimated in a later analysis by permuting HLA or CMV assignments 20 times. In a later analysis, co-occurring TCRs were grouped with DBSCAN, and TCRdist sequence similarity was added when clustering was performed within HLA-allele-positive subsets. Co-occurrence clustering excluded repertoires with fewer than 30,000 or more than 120,000 public chains, plus five with anomalous nucleotide sharing. Entries here come from immuneACCESS through TCRdb and include only in-frame sequences with V and J called. Some clones fail to appear in such tables; in the studies checked, an unresolved V gene covers under half of the shortfall, and the cause of the remainder is unknown. V and J calls and clone size follow that table, whereas D and trimming were derived from the DNA. The sample profile shows about 110,000 clones; approximately 76% of them were found once. Roughly 8.2% of the sample is taken by the ten largest.

The V and J genes are TRBV18 and TRBJ2-3; 9 central nucleotides agree with TRBD1. The origin of this receptor is a woman between 50 and 59 years old in good health and CMV-seropositive. Sequencing was done on a sample of PBMCs. The encoded CDR3 is CASSGGQGSTDTQYF. The nucleotide sequence reads as follows: TGTGCCAGCTCCGGAGGACAGGGGAGCACAGATACGCAGTATTTT.